The 21 T cell receptor beta chains presented below share a single source sample, sequenced in a study of T cell responses to AZD1222 COVID-19 vaccine. Sequencing used immunoSEQ multiplex PCR; TCRdb keeps in-frame clones, though not all of them. This table holds 100,000 to 150,000 clones, around nine tenths found once. The sample consisted of peripheral blood, taken on day 0 of AZD1222 vaccination. The receptor source for this set is an adult in good health.

This sequence joins TRBV28 and TRBJ2-7; D unresolved. Trimming removed 5 bases from V and 7 bases from J, with 24 bases in between. Germline CDR1 MDHEN, CDR2 SYDVKM. The CDR3 covers 16 residues. The CDR3 is CASSPLAPLKRREQYV. The DNA for the CDR3 is TGTGCCAGCAGTCCTTTGGCCCCTCTGAAGCGTCGGGAGCAGTACGTC.

The V call is TRBV30, the J call TRBJ2-3; TRBD1 agrees at 9 bases. Germline V gene data show CDR1 as GTSNPN and CDR2 as SVGIG (reference sequence). The CDR3 length is 14 residues. Trimming cost V 2 bases and J 4 bases; bases outside gene matches: 4. DNA of the CDR3: TGTGCCTGGAGTCAGGGGACAGGGCCAGATACGCAGTATTTT. Encoded protein: CAWSQGTGPDTQYF.

DNA of the CDR3: TGTGCCAGCAACGGACGGCAAACTAATGAAAAACTGTTTTTT. This gives the protein CASNGRQTNEKLFF. This chain uses TRBV28 with TRBJ1-4; D is undetermined. V gave up 7 bases and J gave up 1 base, with 10 bases separating them. Germline CDR1 MDHEN, CDR2 SYDVKM. The CDR3 has 14 amino acids. The full variable domain, completed using reference TRBV28 and TRBJ1-4, is DVKVTQSSRYLVKRTGEKVFLECVQDMDHENMFWYRQDPGLGLRLIYFSYDVKMKEKGDIPEGYSVSREKKERFSLILESASTNQTSMYLCASNGRQTNEKLFFGSGTQLSVL.

The chain couples TRBV9 to TRBJ1-2; TRBD1 matches 11 bases. CDR1 and CDR2 (germline): SGDLS, YYNGEE. Trimming took 3 bases from V and 5 from J; bases not matched to a gene: 12. This CDR3 region has 17 residues. The CDR3 region is CASSGTGTGGLWYGYTF. The CDR3 bases are TGTGCCAGCAGCGGAACCGGGACAGGGGGACTATGGTATGGCTACACCTTC.

The CDR3 loop is CASSQSTRDQPQHF. In DNA form, the CDR3 reads TGTGCCAGCAGCCAAAGCACTAGGGATCAGCCCCAGCATTTT. The rearrangement uses TRBV7-8 and TRBJ1-5; D gene ambiguous. The CDR3 sequence is 14 residues long. Germline assignment: CDR1 SGHVS and CDR2 FQNEAQ. Trimming shortened V by 5 bases and J by 5 bases, and 13 bases separated the two germline ends.

The chain couples TRBV9 to TRBJ2-5, with D possibly matching TRBD2 (6 bases). V was pared by 0 bases and J by 1 base, with 31 bases between. This CDR3 comprises 22 residues. The germline gives CDR1 SGDLS, CDR2 YYNGEE. CDR3 in amino acids: CASSVAGGGFSAGGGPQETQYF. CDR3 nucleotides: TGTGCCAGCAGCGTAGCTGGGGGAGGTTTTTCTGCGGGCGGCGGACCCCAAGAGACCCAGTACTTC. The full variable domain, its missing parts supplied by reference TRBV9 and TRBJ2-5, is DSGVTQTPKHLITATGQRVTLRCSPRSGDLSVYWYQQSLDQGLQFLIQYYNGEERAKGNILERFSAQQFPDLHSELNLSSLELGDSALYFCASSVAGGGFSAGGGPQETQYFGPGTRLLVL.

The chain employs TRBV6-2 or TRBV6-3 and TRBJ1-4, with D unclear. The CDR3 has 16 amino acids. The V end lost 2 bases, the J end lost 0 bases, and 10 bases lay between the germline ends. Germline V gene data show CDR1 as MNHEY and CDR2 as SVGEGT. CDR3 sequence reads: CASSYPGGPTNEKLFF. DNA for the CDR3: TGTGCCAGCAGTTACCCAGGTGGCCCAACTAATGAAAAACTGTTTTTT.

This rearrangement joins TRBV6-5 to TRBJ1-3; D gene unclear. V was trimmed by 7 bases and J by 4 bases, leaving 14 bases between them. Germline CDR1 MNHEY, CDR2 SVGAGI. The length of the CDR3 is 14 residues. The CDR3 is CASTRPSSGNTIYF. DNA for the CDR3: TGTGCCAGCACTAGGCCATCGTCGGGAAACACCATATATTTT.

The rearrangement joins TRBV19 to TRBJ2-2; 9 bases align to TRBD1. Germline V gives CDR1 LNHDA, CDR2 SQIVND (reference sequence). The V and J ends lost 4 bases and 4 bases, in that order; junction bases with no gene match: 7. The CDR3 extends over 16 amino acids. The CDR3 loop is CASSTLPDRGTGELFF. Here the CDR3 DNA reads TGTGCCAGTAGTACCCTCCCGGACAGGGGCACCGGGGAGCTGTTTTTT.

The genes are TRBV20-1 and TRBJ2-7, with TRBD2 matching over 10 bases. The trim removed 3 bases at V and 0 bases at J, leaving 11 bases unmatched. Germline-derived CDR1 and CDR2 are DFQATT and SNEGSKA (reference sequence). The CDR3 has 17 residues. CDR3 sequence reads: CSASRLAGEARSYEQYV. DNA for the CDR3: TGCAGTGCTAGTCGTCTAGCGGGAGAGGCCCGCTCCTACGAGCAGTACGTC.

This clone has a single count. This rearrangement joins TRBV6-5 to TRBJ1-5; D gene ambiguous. This CDR3 spans 14 amino acids. V was cut by 5 bases and J by 5 bases, with 13 bases left in between. The germline V gene has CDR1 MNHEY and CDR2 SVGAGI. The chain's CDR3 is CASSTTGVDQPQHF. DNA for the CDR3: TGTGCCAGCAGTACCACCGGGGTTGATCAGCCCCAGCATTTT.

CDR3 in amino acids: CASSPRGAPSSGANVLTF. CDR3 DNA: TGTGCCAGCTCACCACGGGGGGCCCCTAGCTCTGGGGCCAACGTCCTGACTTTC. The rearrangement joins TRBV18 to TRBJ2-6; the D call may be TRBD1 or TRBD2 (6 bases each). Trimming left V 1 base short and J 0 bases short, with 13 bases between. The germline V gene has CDR1 KGHSH and CDR2 LQKENI. This CDR3 has 18 amino acids. The entire variable domain, with the rest obtained from reference TRBV18 and TRBJ2-6, is as follows: NAGVMQNPRHLVRRRGQEARLRCSPMKGHSHVYWYRQLPEEGLKFMVYLQKENIIDESGMPKERFSAEFPKEGPSILRIQQVVRGDSAAYFCASSPRGAPSSGANVLTFGAGSRLTVL.

The DNA for the CDR3 is TGTGCCAGTAGTTTTGGACAGGGGGCGAACACTGAAGCTTTCTTT. Protein sequence: CASSFGQGANTEAFF. The rearrangement joins TRBV19 to TRBJ1-1; 11 bases line up with TRBD1. This CDR3 spans 15 amino acids. The junction had 3 bases not matched to a gene; V was cut back by 5 bases and J by 1 base. Germline CDR1 LNHDA, CDR2 SQIVND (reference sequence).

The rearrangement links TRBV7-2 to TRBJ1-3; D gene ambiguous. Germline V gene data show CDR1 as SGHTA and CDR2 as FQGNSA. V lost 2 bases and J lost 4, with 9 bases in between. This CDR3 contains 14 residues. The CDR3 DNA reads TGTGCCAGCAGCTTAACGCGACAAGGAAACACCATATATTTT. Translated, it gives CASSLTRQGNTIYF.

This chain joins TRBV6-5 and TRBJ1-1; D may be TRBD1 (6 bases). The CDR3 runs to 13 residues. Between the trimmed V and J ends, which lost 11 bases and 3 bases, there was a span of 16 bases. Germline V gives CDR1 MNHEY, CDR2 SVGAGI. CDR3 amino acids: CAVGGAEDTEAFF. CDR3 DNA: TGTGCCGTCGGGGGGGCTGAGGACACTGAAGCTTTCTTT.

The chain uses TRBV11-2 and TRBJ2-5; perhaps D is TRBD1 or TRBD2 (5 bases each). Trimming removed 4 bases at V and 4 bases at J, with 19 bases between. Germline assignment: CDR1 SGHAT and CDR2 FQNNGV. This CDR3 has 16 residues. This chain's CDR3 is CASSSGATNLGETQYF. CDR3 coding DNA: TGTGCCAGCAGCTCCGGGGCTACCAACTTGGGAGAGACCCAGTACTTC.

This clone was picked up one time. The rearrangement links TRBV6-5 to TRBJ1-1; D unresolved. Germline V lookup: CDR1 MNHEY, CDR2 SVGAGI. The length of the CDR3 is 14 residues. V lost 2 bases and J 3 bases, leaving 10 bases between the germline ends. CDR3 residues: CASSYGQRDTEAFF. CDR3 DNA sequence: TGTGCCAGCAGTTACGGGCAGCGAGACACTGAAGCTTTCTTT.

This rearrangement joins TRBV30 to TRBJ1-6; D is perhaps TRBD1 (5 bases). CDR3 length equals 15 residues. V shed 2 bases and J shed 7 bases, with 15 bases lying between them. Germline CDR1 GTSNPN, CDR2 SVGIG (reference sequence). CDR3 in DNA: TGTGCCTGGAGTAGTAGGGGAAGAGCCAATTCACCCCTCCACTTT. It codes for CAWSSRGRANSPLHF. The complete variable domain, with remaining parts taken from reference TRBV30 and TRBJ1-6, reads SQTIHQWPATLVQPVGSPLSLECTVEGTSNPNLYWYRQAAGRGLQLLFYSVGIGQISSEVPQNLSASRPQDRQFILSSKKLLLSDSGFYLCAWSSRGRANSPLHFGNGTRLTVT.

The rearrangement uses TRBV6-6 and TRBJ2-1; 9 bases map to TRBD2. CDR1 is MNHNY, CDR2 SVGAGI, per germline (reference sequence). The CDR3 extends over 16 amino acids. V was pared by 2 bases and J by 5 bases, with 7 bases of the junction left unmatched. The CDR3 loop reads CASSYRRLADHNEQFF. DNA for the CDR3: TGTGCCAGCAGTTACCGGAGACTAGCGGACCACAATGAGCAGTTCTTC.

The CDR3 reads CASSLPAGQGSSPLHF. For the CDR3, the DNA is TGTGCCAGCAGCCTCCCGGCGGGACAGGGAAGCTCACCCCTCCACTTT. The genes are TRBV3-1 (or the pseudogene TRBV3-2) and TRBJ1-6, with TRBD1 matching over 9 bases. Germline V gives CDR1 LGHDT, CDR2 YNNKEL (reference sequence). V lost 4 bases and J lost 10; bases outside the gene matches: 11. This CDR3 has 16 residues.

V gene TRBV7-9 combines with J gene TRBJ1-3, with D unresolved. The CDR3 is 16 amino acids. Trimming left V 5 bases short and J 0 bases short, with 14 bases between. Germline V gene lookup returns CDR1 SEHNR and CDR2 FQNEAQ (reference sequence). The CDR3 reads CASSHLGGNSGNTIYF. Here the CDR3 DNA reads TGTGCCAGCAGCCACCTAGGAGGGAACTCTGGAAACACCATATATTTT. Drawing the rest from reference TRBV7-9 and TRBJ1-3, the complete variable domain is DTGVSQNPRHKITKRGQNVTFRCDPISEHNRLYWYRQTLGQGPEFLTYFQNEAQLEKSRLLSDRFSAERPKGSFSTLEIQRTEQGDSAMYLCASSHLGGNSGNTIYFGEGSWLTVV.